This T cell receptor beta chain originates from a study of blood T cell repertoires in COVID-19. In the study overall: Whether acute or convalescent, the COVID-19 samples came from the United States, Italy and Spain.

V was pared by 5 bases and J by 5 bases, with 10 bases between. The CDR3 totals 13 residues. Data came from immunoSEQ multiplex PCR; TCRdb stores just in-frame clones and leaves some out. The data show about 33,000 clones, 90% seen once. The V gene is TRBV12-3 or TRBV12-4, the J gene TRBJ2-1; D not certain. This TCR derives from a human donor in a cohort sampled during active COVID-19. Sequencing input: peripheral blood. The CDR3 sequence is CASSNSQNNEQFF. The CDR3 DNA follows: TGTGCCAGCAGTAATAGCCAAAACAATGAGCAGTTCTTC.